The present TCR beta chain was sequenced within a study of vaccination and CD4 T cells after COVID-19. Study-level background: Each control culture was treated with a CEFX pool, an HIV-1 Nef pool, or no peptide.

Treatment in this sample: approximately 9-day PBMC culture with coronavirus spike peptide pools or control peptides (ViraFEST assay). General study points: SARS-CoV-2-reactive clonotype medians increased from roughly 19 to 38, not significantly.

In its sample, this clonotype was seen a few times. Its cognate antigen is unknown. Germline loops: CDR1 DFQATT, CDR2 SNEGSKA (reference sequence). V dropped 0 bases and J dropped 4 bases, with 8 bases sitting between them. This CDR3 has 13 amino acids. The Oncomine TCR Beta short-read assay sequenced DNA from cultured CD4+ T cells. TCRdb redid the calling of the PCR reads with MiXCR, one entry per CDR3 protein. The sample holds approximately 15,000 distinct CDR3 sequences; approximately 53% are singletons and the top ten take around 12%. Sequenced material: CD4+ T cells from blood, cultured in vitro. The chain uses TRBV20-1 and TRBJ2-3, with D possibly TRBD1 on 6 matching bases. This sequence originates from a human donor who had recovered from COVID-19. CDR3 sequence (DNA): TGCAGTGCTAGAGATCCAGGGGCAGATACGCAGTATTTT. Translating gives CSARDPGADTQYF.